This TCR beta chain was recovered during a study of cytomegalovirus exposure and HLA in healthy donors. Study as a whole: Across 350 to 400 genotyped donors, 81% landed in the Caucasian-associated ancestry cluster.

In the PCR, 60 Vbeta and 13 Jbeta primers were used. Measured with immunoSEQ multiplex PCR; TCRdb has only the in-frame clones, and not every one. The sample consists of approximately 140,000 clones, 60% to 85% of them appearing once. Trimming removed 2 bases at V and 2 bases at J, with 15 bases between. This CDR3 has 16 amino acids. Per the germline V gene, CDR1 is ENHRY and CDR2 is SYGVKD. In the case of this clone: Antigen unknown.

Whole-study findings and limits: Versus the roughly 670-donor mean, an Asian-associated ancestry cluster reportedly showed fewer N-insertions in a later analysis. A link between a missense DCLRE1C variant and TCR beta V- and J-gene trimming emerged from a later analysis. Common viral pathogens were later found to be apparently linked to several of the most significant clusters.

Source material: PBMCs. This TCR came from a middle-aged man in good health and CMV-seropositive. This rearrangement joins TRBV10-3 to TRBJ1-1, with D possibly matching TRBD1 (6 bases). The CDR3 DNA follows: TGTGCCATCAGTGAGGGTCCGGGACAAGGAAACACTGAAGCTTTCTTT. It translates to CAISEGPGQGNTEAFF.